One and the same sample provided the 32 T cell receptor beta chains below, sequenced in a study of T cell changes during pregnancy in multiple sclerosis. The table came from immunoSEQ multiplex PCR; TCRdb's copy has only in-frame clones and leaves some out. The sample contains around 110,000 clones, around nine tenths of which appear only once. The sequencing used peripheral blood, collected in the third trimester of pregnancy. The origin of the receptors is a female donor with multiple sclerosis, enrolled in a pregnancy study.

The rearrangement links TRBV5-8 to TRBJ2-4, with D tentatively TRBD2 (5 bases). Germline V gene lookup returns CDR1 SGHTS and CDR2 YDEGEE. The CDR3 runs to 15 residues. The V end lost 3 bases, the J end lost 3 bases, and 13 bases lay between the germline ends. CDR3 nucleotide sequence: TGTGCCAGCAGCTCTGAGGGATCCCACAAAAACATTCAGTACTTC. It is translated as CASSSEGSHKNIQYF. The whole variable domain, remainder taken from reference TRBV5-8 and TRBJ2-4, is EAGVTQSPTHLIKTRGQQATLRCSPISGHTSVYWYQQALGLGLQFLLWYDEGEERNRGNFPPRFSGRQFPNYSSELNVNALELEDSALYLCASSSEGSHKNIQYFGAGTRLSVL.

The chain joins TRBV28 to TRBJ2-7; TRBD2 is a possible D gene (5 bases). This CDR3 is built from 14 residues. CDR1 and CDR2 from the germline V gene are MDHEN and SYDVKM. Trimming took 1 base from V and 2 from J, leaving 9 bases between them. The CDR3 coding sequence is TGTGCCAGCAGTTTATTGGCGGGTACCTACGAGCAGTACTTC. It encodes CASSLLAGTYEQYF.

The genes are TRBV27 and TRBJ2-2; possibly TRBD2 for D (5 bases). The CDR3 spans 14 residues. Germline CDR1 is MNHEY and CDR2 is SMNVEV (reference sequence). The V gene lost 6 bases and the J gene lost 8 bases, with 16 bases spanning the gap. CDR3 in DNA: TGTGCCAGCAGCGGCCAGTCCTCGGGAGGGGAGCTGTTTTTT. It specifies CASSGQSSGGELFF.

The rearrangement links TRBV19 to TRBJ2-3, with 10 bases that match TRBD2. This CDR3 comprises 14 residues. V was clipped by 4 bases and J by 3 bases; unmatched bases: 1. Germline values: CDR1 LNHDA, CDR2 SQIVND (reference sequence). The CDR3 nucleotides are TGTGCCAGTAGTACTAGCGGGGGAACAGATACGCAGTATTTT. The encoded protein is CASSTSGGTDTQYF.

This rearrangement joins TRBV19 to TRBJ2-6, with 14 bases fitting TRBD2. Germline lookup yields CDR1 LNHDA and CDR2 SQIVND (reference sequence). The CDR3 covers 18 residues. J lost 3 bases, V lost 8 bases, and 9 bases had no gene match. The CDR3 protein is CASSSRTSGGIGANVLTF. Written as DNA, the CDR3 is TGTGCCAGTTCCAGCCGGACTAGCGGGGGGATTGGGGCCAACGTCCTGACTTTC.

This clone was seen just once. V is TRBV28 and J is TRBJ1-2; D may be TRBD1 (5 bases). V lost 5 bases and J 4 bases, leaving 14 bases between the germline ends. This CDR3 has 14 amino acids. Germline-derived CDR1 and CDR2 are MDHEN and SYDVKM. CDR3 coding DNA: TGTGCCAGCAGTCCCCCAGGGACTGCCTATGGCTACACCTTC. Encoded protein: CASSPPGTAYGYTF.

CDR3 sequence reads: CAWSAPGQGLFTDTQYF. Written as DNA, the CDR3 is TGTGCCTGGAGTGCGCCGGGACAGGGGCTTTTCACAGATACGCAGTATTTT. The chain employs TRBV30 and TRBJ2-3; TRBD1 agrees at 10 bases. The trim removed 1 base at V and 2 bases at J, leaving 9 bases unmatched. Germline CDR1 reads GTSNPN; CDR2 reads SVGIG (reference sequence). The CDR3 length is 17 residues.

The CDR3 DNA reads as TGTGCCAGCAGCCCCGGGATGGGGGCCCAGGCGGAGACCCAGTACTTC. Protein product: CASSPGMGAQAETQYF. The chain employs TRBV5-6 and TRBJ2-5; a weak D match, TRBD1 (6 bases). This CDR3 has 16 amino acids. The V end lost 4 bases, the J end lost 5 bases, and 21 bases lay between the germline ends. Germline V gene sequence: CDR1 SGHDT, CDR2 YYEEEE.

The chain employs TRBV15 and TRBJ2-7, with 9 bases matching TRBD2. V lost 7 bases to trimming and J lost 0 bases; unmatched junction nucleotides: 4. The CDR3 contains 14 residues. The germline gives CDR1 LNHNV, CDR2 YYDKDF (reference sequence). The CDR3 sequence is CATNAGGPSYEQYF. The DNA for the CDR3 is TGTGCCACCAACGCGGGGGGGCCCTCCTACGAGCAGTACTTC.

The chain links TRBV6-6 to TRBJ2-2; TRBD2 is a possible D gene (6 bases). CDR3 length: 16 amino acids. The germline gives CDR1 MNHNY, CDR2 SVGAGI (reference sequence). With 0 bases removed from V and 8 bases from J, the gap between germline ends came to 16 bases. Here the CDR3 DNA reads TGTGCCAGCAGTTACTCGAAGAGTAGGGCGGGGGGGGAGCTGTTTTTT. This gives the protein CASSYSKSRAGGELFF.

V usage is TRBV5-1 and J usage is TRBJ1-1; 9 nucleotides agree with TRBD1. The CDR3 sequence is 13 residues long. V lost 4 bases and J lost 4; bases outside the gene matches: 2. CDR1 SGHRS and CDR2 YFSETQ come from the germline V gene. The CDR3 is CASSQTGGTEAFF. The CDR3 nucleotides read TGCGCCAGCAGCCAGACAGGGGGCACTGAAGCTTTCTTT.

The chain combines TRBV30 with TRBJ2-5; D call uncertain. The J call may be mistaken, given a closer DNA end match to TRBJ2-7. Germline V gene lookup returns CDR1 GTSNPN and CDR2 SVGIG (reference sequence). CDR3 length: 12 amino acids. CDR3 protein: CAWSPGGYEQYF. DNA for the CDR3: TGTGCCTGGAGTCCTGGCGGCTACGAGCAGTACTTC.

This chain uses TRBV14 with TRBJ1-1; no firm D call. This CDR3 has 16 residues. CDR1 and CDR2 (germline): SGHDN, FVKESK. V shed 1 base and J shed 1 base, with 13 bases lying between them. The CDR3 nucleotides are TGTGCCAGCAGCCAAGCCGGCGACGGGAAGAACACTGAAGCTTTCTTT. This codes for CASSQAGDGKNTEAFF.

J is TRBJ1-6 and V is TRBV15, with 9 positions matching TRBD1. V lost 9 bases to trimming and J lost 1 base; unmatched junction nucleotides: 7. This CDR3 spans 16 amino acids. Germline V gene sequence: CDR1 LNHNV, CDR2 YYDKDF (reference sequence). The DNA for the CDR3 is TGTGCCACTAAACCGGGACAGGGATCCTATAATTCACCCCTCCACTTT. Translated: CATKPGQGSYNSPLHF.

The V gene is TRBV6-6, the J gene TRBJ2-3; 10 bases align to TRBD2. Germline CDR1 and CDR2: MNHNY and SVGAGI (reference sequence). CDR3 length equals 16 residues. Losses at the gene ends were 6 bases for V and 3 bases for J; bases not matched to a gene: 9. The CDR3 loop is CASSLGETSGTDTQYF. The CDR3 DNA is TGTGCCAGCAGCCTCGGGGAGACTAGCGGGACAGATACGCAGTATTTT.

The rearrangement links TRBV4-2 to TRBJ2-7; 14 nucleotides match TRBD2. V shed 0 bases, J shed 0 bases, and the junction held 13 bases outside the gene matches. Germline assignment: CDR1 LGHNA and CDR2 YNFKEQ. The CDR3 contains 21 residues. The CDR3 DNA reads TGTGCCAGCAGCCAAGATCGCGGGGGACTAGCGGGAGATCCTAGCTCCTACGAGCAGTACTTC. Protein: CASSQDRGGLAGDPSSYEQYF.

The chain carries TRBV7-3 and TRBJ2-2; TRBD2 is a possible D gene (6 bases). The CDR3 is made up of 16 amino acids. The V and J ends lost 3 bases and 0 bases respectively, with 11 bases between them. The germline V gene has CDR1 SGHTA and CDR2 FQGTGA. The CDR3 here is CASSLEGPTNTGELFF. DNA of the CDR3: TGTGCCAGCAGCTTGGAGGGCCCGACGAACACCGGGGAGCTGTTTTTT.

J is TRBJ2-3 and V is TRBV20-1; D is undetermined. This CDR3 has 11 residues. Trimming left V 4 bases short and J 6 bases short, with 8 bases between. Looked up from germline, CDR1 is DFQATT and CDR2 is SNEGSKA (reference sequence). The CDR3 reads CSANHEDTQYF. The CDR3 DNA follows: TGCAGTGCTAACCACGAGGATACGCAGTATTTT.

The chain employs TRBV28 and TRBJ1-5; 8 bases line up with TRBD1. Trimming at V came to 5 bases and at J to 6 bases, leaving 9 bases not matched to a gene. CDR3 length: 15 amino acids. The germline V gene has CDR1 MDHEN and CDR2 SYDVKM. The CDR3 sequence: CASSLSGGLFQPQHF. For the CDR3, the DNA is TGTGCCAGCAGTCTTTCAGGGGGCCTGTTTCAGCCCCAGCATTTT.

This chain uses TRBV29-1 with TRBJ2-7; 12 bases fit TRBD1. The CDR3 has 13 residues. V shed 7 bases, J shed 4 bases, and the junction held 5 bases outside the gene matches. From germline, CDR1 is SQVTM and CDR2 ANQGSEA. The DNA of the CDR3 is TGCAGCGCCACGGGACAGGGGGCTTACGAGCAGTACTTC. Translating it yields CSATGQGAYEQYF.

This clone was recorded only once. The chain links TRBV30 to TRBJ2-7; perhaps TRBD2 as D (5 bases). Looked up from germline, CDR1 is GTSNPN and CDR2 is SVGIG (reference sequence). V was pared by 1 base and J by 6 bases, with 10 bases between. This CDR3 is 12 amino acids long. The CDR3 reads CAWSELGGEQYF. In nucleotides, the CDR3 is TGTGCCTGGAGTGAATTAGGAGGCGAGCAGTACTTC.

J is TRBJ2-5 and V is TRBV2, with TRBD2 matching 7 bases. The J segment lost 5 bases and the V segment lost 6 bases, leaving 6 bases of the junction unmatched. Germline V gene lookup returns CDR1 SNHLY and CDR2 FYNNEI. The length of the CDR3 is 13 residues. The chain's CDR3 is CASRAGVVETQYF. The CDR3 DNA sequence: TGTGCCAGCAGGGCGGGGGTAGTGGAGACCCAGTACTTC.

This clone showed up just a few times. This CDR3 reads CASSVRTGSNQPQHF. DNA of the CDR3: TGTGCCAGCAGTGTGCGGACAGGCAGCAATCAGCCCCAGCATTTT. The rearrangement uses TRBV2 and TRBJ1-5; 7 bases agree with TRBD1. CDR1 and CDR2 from the germline V gene are SNHLY and FYNNEI. This CDR3 has 15 amino acids. The V segment lost 4 bases and the J segment 1 base; nucleotides outside the gene matches: 4.

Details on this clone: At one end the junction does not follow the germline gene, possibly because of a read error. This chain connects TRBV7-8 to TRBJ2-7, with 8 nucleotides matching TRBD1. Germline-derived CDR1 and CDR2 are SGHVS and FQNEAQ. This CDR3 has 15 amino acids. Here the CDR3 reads CASTLQGVTDYEQYF. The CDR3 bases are TGTGCCAGCACCTTACAGGGGGTGACGGACTACGAGCAGTACTTC.

The CDR3 bases are TGTGCCAGCAGTGTTTATGCTAGCGGGAGTGCCGGGGAGCTGTTTTTT. Protein: CASSVYASGSAGELFF. This chain links TRBV2 with TRBJ2-2, with 10 bases fitting TRBD2. From germline, CDR1 is SNHLY and CDR2 FYNNEI. J lost 6 bases, V lost 4 bases, and 8 bases had no gene match. The length of the CDR3 is 16 residues.

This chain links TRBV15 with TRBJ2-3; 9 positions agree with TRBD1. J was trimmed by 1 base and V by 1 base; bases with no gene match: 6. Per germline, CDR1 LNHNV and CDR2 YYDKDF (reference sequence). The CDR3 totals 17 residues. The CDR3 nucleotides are TGTGCCACCAGCAGAGGGAACAGGGGGCAGGGCACAGATACGCAGTATTTT. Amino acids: CATSRGNRGQGTDTQYF.

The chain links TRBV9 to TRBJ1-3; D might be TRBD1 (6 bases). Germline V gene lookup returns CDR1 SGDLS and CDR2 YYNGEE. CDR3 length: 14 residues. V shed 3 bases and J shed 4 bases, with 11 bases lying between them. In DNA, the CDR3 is TGTGCCAGCAGCGGGACAGCCGGAGGAAACACCATATATTTT. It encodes CASSGTAGGNTIYF. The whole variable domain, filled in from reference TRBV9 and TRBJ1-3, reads DSGVTQTPKHLITATGQRVTLRCSPRSGDLSVYWYQQSLDQGLQFLIQYYNGEERAKGNILERFSAQQFPDLHSELNLSSLELGDSALYFCASSGTAGGNTIYFGEGSWLTVV.

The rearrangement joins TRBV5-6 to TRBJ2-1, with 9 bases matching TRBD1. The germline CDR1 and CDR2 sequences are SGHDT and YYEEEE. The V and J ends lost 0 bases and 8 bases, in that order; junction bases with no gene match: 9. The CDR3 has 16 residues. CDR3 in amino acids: CASSLAGQGIGYEQFF. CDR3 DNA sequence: TGTGCCAGCAGCTTGGCCGGACAGGGGATTGGGTATGAGCAGTTCTTC.

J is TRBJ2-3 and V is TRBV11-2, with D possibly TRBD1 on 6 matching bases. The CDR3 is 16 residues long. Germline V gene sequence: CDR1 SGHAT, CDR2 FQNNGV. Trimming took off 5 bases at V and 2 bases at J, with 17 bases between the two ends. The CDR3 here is CASSRGQTLNTDTQYF. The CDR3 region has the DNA TGTGCCAGCAGCCGCGGACAGACACTAAACACAGATACGCAGTATTTT.

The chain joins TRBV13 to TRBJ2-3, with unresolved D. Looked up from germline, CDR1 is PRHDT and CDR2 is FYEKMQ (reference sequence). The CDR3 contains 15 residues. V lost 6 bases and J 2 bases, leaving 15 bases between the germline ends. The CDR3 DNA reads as TGTGCCAGCAGTCCTCTTGGCGGCTCCACAGATACGCAGTATTTT. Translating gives CASSPLGGSTDTQYF. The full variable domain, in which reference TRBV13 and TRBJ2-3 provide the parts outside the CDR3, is AAGVIQSPRHLIKEKRETATLKCYPIPRHDTVYWYQQGPGQDPQFLISFYEKMQSDKGSIPDRFSAQQFSDYHSELNMSSLELGDSALYFCASSPLGGSTDTQYFGPGTRLTVL.

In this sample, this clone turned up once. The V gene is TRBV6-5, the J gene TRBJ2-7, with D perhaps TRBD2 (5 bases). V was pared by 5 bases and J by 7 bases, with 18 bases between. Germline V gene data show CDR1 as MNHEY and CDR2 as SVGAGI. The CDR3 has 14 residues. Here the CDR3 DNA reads TGTGCCAGCAGTATGAGGGCAAAAGGTCTGGAGCAGTACTTC. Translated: CASSMRAKGLEQYF.

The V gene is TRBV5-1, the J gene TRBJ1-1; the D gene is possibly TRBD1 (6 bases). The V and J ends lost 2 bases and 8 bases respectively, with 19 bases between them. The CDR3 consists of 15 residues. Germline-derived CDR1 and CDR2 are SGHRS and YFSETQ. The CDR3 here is CASSFETGFRREAFF. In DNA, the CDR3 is TGCGCCAGCAGCTTTGAAACAGGGTTTCGCAGGGAAGCTTTCTTT.